In this sample, the clone carrying this T cell receptor beta chain turned up a few times. Its matching antigen is unknown. TCRdb independently ran MiXCR on the 5' RACE reads; one entry per CDR3 protein. The sample records 300,000 to 400,000 distinct CDR3 sequences, 9.5% to 12% being singletons. The data were obtained in a study of T cells after yellow fever vaccination. The CDR3 runs 14 residues. Trimming took off 6 bases at V and 8 bases at J, with 19 bases between the two ends. Germline CDR1 reads MRHNA; CDR2 reads SNTAGT. Whole-study results and caveats: A faster peak, day 5 versus 15, was reached by the weaker secondary response.

The input for sequencing was CD4+ T cells sorted from PBMCs, taken 45 days after the yellow fever booster vaccination. This clonotype was sampled from a young man who received the YFV17D yellow fever vaccine. V usage is TRBV6-4 and J usage is TRBJ1-1; TRBD1 might be the D (5 bases). CDR3 sequence: CASRRDPGLSEAFF. CDR3 in DNA: TGTGCCAGCAGAAGGGACCCGGGTTTGTCGGAAGCTTTCTTT.